The present T cell receptor (beta chain) was sequenced within a study of shared clonotypes between healthy human individuals. Findings of the study overall: When compared with the clonotypes that were shared by all four sorted-subset donors, the non-shared clonotypes turned out to have lower generation probabilities. Naive subsets tended to show greater estimated richness than memory subsets. Clonotypes that were shared across a handful of donors made up around 5% of naive CD4 clonotypes. Sorted-subset samples were not fully sequenced, rarefaction indicated.

Sequencing was performed with immunoSEQ multiplex PCR; in TCRdb, only in-frame clones are kept and a portion is missing. The sample contains about 690,000 clones, 80% to 95% of which appear only once. Turning to this clone: What it recognizes is unknown.

The CDR3 runs to 12 residues. The trim removed 9 bases at V and 10 bases at J, leaving 8 bases unmatched. Germline CDR1 is MNHNY and CDR2 is SVGAGI (reference sequence). The rearrangement joins TRBV6-6 to TRBJ1-4; 7 nucleotides agree with TRBD1. This sequence originates from a man aged 18 to 29 in good health. Some clones in this sample may be carry-over from other donors' samples. The sample taken for sequencing was memory CD8+ T cells from PBMCs. The subset here: CD45RO+ cells pooled with CCR7-negative TemRA cells. The CDR3 loop reads CASTGQKGKLFF. CDR3 nucleotide sequence: TGTGCCAGTACGGGACAGAAAGGAAAACTGTTTTTT.